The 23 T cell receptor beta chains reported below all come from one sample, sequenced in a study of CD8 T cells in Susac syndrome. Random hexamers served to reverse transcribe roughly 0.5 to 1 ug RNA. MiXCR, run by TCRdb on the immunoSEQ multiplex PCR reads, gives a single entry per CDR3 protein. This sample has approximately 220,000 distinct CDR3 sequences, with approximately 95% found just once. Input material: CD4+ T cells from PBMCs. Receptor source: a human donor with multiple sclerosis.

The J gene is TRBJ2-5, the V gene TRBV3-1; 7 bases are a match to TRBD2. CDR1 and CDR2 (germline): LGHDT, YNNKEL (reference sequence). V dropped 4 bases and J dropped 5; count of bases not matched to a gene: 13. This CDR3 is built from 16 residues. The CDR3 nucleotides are TGTGCCAGCAGCCCCGAACTGTCGGGGGGTAAGGAGACCCAGTACTTC. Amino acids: CASSPELSGGKETQYF.

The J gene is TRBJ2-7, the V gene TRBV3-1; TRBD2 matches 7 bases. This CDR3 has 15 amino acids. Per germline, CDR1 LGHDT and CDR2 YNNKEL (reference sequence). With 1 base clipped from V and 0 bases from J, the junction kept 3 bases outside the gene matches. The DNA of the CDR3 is TGTGCCAGCAGCCAAGGGGGCGGGAGCTCCTACGAGCAGTACTTC. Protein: CASSQGGGSSYEQYF.

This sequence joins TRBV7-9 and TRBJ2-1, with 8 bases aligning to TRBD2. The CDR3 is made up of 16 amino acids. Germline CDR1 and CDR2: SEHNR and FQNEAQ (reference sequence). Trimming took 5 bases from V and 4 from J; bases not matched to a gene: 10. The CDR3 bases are TGTGCCAGCAGCCTCCCAGAGCGCGGGGGGTACAATGAGCAGTTCTTC. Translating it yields CASSLPERGGYNEQFF.

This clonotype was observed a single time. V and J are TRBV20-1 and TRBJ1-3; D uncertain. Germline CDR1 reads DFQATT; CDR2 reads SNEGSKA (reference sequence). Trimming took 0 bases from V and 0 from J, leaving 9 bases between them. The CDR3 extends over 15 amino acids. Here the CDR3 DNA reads TGCAGTGCTAGAGAGGGCAGAAACTCTGGAAACACCATATATTTT. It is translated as CSAREGRNSGNTIYF.

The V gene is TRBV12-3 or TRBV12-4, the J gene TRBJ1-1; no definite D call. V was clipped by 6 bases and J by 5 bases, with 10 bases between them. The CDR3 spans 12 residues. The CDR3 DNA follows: TGTGCCAGCAGCTCATATAGGACTGAAGCTTTCTTT. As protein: CASSSYRTEAFF.

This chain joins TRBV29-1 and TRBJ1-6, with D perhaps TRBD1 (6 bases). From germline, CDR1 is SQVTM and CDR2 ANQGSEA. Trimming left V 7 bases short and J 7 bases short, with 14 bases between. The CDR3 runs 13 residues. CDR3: CSATRGENSPLHF. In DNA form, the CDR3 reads TGCAGCGCCACCAGGGGAGAAAATTCACCCCTCCACTTT.

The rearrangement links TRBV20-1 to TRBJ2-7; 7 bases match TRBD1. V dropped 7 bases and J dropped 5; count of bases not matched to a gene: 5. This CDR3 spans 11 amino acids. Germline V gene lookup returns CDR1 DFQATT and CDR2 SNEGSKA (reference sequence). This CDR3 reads CSGQGPNEQYF. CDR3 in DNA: TGCAGTGGACAGGGCCCCAACGAGCAGTACTTC.

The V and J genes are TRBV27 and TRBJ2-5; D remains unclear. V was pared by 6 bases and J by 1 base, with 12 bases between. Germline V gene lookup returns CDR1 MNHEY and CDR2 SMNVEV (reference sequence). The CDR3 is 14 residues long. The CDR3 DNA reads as TGTGCCAGCAGGAGGAGCTCGGGCCAAGAGACCCAGTACTTC. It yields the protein CASRRSSGQETQYF.

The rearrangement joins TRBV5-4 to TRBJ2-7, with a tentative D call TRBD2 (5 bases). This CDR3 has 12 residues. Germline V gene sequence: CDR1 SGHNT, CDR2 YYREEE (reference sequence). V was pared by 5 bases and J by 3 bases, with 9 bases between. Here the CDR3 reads CASRRAFYEQYV. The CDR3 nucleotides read TGTGCCAGCAGGCGGGCCTTCTACGAGCAGTACGTC.

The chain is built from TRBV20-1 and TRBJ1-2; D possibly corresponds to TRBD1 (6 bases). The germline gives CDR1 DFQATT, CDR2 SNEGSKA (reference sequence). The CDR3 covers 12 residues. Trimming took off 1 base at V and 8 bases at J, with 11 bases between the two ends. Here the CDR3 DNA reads TGCAGTGCTAGAGTAGGGGGATGGGGCTACACCTTC. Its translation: CSARVGGWGYTF.

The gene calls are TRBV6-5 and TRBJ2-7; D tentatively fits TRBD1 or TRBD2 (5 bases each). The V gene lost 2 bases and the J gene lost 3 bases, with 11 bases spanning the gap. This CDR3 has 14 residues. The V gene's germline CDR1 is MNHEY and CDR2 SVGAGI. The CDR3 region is CASSYRRDGYEQYV. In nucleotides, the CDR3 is TGTGCCAGCAGTTACCGTCGGGACGGCTACGAGCAGTACGTC.

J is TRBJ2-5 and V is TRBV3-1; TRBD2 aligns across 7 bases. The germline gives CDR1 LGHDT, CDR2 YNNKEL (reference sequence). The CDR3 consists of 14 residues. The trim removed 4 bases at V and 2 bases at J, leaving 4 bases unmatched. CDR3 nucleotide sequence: TGTGCCAGCAGCCTTACAGCGGGGCAAGAGACCCAGTACTTC. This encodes CASSLTAGQETQYF.

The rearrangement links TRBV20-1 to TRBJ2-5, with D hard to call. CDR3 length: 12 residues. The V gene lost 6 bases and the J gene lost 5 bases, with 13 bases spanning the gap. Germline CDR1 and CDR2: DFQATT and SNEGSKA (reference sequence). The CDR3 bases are TGCAGTGCCCGAATCCTACATGAGACCCAGTACTTC. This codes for CSARILHETQYF.

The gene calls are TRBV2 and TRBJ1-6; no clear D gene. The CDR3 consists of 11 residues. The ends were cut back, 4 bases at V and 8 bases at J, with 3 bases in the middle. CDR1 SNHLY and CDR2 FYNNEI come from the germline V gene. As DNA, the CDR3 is TGTGCCAGCAGTGTCGATTCACCCCTCCACTTT. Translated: CASSVDSPLHF.

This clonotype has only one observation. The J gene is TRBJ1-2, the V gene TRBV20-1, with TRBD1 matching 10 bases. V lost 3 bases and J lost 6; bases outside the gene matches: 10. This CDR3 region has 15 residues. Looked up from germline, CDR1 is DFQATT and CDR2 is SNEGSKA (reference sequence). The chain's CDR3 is CSARRPGQGLDGYTF. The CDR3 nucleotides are TGCAGTGCTAGGAGACCGGGACAGGGGCTTGATGGCTACACCTTC.

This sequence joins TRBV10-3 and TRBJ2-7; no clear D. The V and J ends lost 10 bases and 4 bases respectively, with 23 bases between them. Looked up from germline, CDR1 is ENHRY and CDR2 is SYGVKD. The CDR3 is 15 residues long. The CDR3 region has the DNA TGTGCCACCGCCGTGTGGGCTCCACGACGATACGAGCAGTACGTC. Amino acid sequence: CATAVWAPRRYEQYV.

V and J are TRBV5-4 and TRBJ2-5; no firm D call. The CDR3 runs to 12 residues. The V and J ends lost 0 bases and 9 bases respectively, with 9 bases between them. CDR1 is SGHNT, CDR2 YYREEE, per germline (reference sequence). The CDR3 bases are TGTGCCAGCAGCTTGGACGAGTACGCCCAGTACTTC. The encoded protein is CASSLDEYAQYF.

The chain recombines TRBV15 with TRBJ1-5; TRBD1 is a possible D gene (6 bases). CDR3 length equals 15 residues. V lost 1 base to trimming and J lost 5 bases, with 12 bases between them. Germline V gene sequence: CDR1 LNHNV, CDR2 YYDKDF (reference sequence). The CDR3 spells CATSRGTDEYQPQHF. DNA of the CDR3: TGTGCCACCAGCAGAGGGACAGATGAATATCAGCCCCAGCATTTT.

DNA for the CDR3: TGTGCCAGCAGTGAAGATGGGGGGGGCAGCCTGGCTGGGGCCAACGTCCTGACTTTC. Translating gives CASSEDGGGSLAGANVLTF. V usage is TRBV6-1 and J usage is TRBJ2-6; TRBD2 might be the D (7 bases). The length of the CDR3 is 19 residues. V was cut by 1 base and J by 2 bases, with 18 bases left in between. Germline V gives CDR1 MNHNS, CDR2 SASEGT.

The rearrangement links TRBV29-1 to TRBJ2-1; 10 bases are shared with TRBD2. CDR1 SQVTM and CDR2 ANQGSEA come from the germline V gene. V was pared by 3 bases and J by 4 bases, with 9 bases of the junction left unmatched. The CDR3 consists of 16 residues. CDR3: CSVEIGSGGLYNEQFF. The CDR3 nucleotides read TGCAGCGTTGAGATTGGTAGCGGGGGGCTTTACAATGAGCAGTTCTTC.

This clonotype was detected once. This CDR3 is CASTPGGNQPQHF. The CDR3 DNA reads TGTGCCAGCACCCCCGGGGGAAATCAGCCCCAGCATTTT. The chain employs TRBV12-3 or TRBV12-4 and TRBJ1-5; D possibly corresponds to TRBD1 (5 bases). CDR3 size: 13 residues. Trimming pared 7 bases from V and 4 bases from J, leaving 11 bases between.

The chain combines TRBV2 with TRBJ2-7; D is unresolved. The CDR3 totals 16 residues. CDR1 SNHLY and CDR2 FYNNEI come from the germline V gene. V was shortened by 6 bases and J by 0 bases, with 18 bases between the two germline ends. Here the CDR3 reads CASSDPPGPSSYEQYF. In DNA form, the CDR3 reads TGTGCCAGCAGCGATCCCCCTGGACCCAGCTCCTACGAGCAGTACTTC. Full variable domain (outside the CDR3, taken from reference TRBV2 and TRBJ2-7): EPEVTQTPSHQVTQMGQEVILRCVPISNHLYFYWYRQILGQKVEFLVSFYNNEISEKSEIFDDQFSVERPDGSNFTLKIRSTKLEDSAMYFCASSDPPGPSSYEQYFGPGTRLTVT.

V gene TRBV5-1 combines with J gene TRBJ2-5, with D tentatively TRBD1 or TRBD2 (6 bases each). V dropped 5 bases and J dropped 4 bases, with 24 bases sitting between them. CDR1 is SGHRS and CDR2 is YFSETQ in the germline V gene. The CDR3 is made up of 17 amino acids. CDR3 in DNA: TGCGCCAGCAGGCTAAATGGGGGCGGGGTCATCGGAGAGACCCAGTACTTC. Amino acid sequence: CASRLNGGGVIGETQYF.